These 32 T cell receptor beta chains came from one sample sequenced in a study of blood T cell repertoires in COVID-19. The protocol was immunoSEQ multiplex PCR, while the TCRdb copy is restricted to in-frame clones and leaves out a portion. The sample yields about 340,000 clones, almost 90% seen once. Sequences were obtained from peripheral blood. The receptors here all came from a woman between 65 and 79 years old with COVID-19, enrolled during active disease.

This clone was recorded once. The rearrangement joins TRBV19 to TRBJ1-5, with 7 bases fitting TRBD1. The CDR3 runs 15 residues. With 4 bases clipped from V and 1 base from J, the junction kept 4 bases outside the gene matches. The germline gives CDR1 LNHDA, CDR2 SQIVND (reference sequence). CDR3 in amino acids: CASSKGRGSNQPQHF. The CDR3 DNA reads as TGTGCCAGTAGTAAGGGCAGGGGGAGCAATCAGCCCCAGCATTTT.

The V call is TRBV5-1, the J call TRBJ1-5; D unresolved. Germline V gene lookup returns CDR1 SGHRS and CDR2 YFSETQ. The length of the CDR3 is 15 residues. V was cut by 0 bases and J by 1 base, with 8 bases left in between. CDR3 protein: CASSLDPVSNQPQHF. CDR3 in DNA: TGCGCCAGCAGCTTGGATCCCGTAAGCAATCAGCCCCAGCATTTT.

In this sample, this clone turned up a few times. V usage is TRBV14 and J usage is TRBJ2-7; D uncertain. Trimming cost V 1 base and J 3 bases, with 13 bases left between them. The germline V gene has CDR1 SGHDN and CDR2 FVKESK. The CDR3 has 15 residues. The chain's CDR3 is CASSQGLGRIYEQYF. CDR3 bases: TGTGCCAGCAGCCAAGGATTGGGCAGGATCTACGAGCAGTACTTC.

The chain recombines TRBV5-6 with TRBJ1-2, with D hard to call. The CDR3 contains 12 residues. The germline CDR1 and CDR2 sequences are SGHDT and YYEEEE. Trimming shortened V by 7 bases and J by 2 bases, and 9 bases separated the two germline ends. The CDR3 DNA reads TGTGCCAGCTCACGGGGAAACTATGGCTACACCTTC. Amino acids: CASSRGNYGYTF.

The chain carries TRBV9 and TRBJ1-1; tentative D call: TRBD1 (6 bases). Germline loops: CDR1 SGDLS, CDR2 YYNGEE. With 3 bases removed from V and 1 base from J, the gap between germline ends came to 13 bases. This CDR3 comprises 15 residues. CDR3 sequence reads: CASSAYDRPNTEAFF. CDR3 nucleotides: TGTGCCAGCAGCGCCTACGACAGGCCGAACACTGAAGCTTTCTTT. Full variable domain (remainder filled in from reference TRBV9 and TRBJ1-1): DSGVTQTPKHLITATGQRVTLRCSPRSGDLSVYWYQQSLDQGLQFLIQYYNGEERAKGNILERFSAQQFPDLHSELNLSSLELGDSALYFCASSAYDRPNTEAFFGQGTRLTVV.

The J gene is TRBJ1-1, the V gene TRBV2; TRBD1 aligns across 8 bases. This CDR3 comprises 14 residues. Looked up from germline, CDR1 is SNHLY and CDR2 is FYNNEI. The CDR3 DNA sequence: TGTGCTAAGCAGGGGGCCGTGGATAGCACTGAAGCTTTCTTT. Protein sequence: CAKQGAVDSTEAFF.

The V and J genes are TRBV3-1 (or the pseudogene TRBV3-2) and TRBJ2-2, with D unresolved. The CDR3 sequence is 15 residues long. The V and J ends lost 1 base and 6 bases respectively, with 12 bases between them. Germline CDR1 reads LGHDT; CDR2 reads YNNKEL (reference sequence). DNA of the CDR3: TGTGCCAGCAGCCAAGTACAGCCCCTGGCCGGGGAGCTGTTTTTT. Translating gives CASSQVQPLAGELFF.

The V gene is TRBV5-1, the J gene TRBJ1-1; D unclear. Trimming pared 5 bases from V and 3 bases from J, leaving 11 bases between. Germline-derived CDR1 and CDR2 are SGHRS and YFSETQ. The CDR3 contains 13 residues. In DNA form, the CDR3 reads TGCGCCAGCAGTCTGGCCGAATACACTGAAGCTTTCTTT. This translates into CASSLAEYTEAFF.

CDR3: CASSLGRGWSYEQYF. The CDR3 DNA reads TGTGCCAGCAGCTTAGGGAGGGGATGGTCCTACGAGCAGTACTTC. V and J are TRBV11-2 and TRBJ2-7; a possible D gene is TRBD2 (6 bases). From germline, CDR1 is SGHAT and CDR2 FQNNGV. The CDR3 runs to 15 residues. Trimming removed 1 base at V and 1 base at J, with 11 bases between.

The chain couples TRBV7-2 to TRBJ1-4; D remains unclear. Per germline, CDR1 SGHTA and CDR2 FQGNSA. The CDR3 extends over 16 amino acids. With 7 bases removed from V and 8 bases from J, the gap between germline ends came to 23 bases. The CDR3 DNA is TGTGCCAGCACCGTATTCCCCGGTGGTGGTAACGAAAAACTGTTTTTT. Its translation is CASTVFPGGGNEKLFF.

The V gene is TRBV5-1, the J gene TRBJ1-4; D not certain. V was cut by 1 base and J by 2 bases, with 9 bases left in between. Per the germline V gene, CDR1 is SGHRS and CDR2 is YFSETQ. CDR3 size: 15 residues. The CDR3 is CASSLLGGTNEKLFF. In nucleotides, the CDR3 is TGCGCCAGCAGCTTGCTTGGAGGGACTAATGAAAAACTGTTTTTT.

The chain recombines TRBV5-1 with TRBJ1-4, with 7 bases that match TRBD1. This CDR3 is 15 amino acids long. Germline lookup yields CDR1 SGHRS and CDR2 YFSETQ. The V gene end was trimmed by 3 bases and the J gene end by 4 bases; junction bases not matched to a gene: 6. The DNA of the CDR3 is TGCGCCAGCAGCTCCCCCGGGACAGTTAATGAAAAACTGTTTTTT. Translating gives CASSSPGTVNEKLFF.

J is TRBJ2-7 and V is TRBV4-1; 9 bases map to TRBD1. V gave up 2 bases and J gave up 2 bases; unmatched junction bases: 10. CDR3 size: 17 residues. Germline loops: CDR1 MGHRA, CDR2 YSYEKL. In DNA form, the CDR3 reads TGCGCCAGCAGCCAAAACCTTATTGGGACAGGGACCTACGAGCAGTACTTC. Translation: CASSQNLIGTGTYEQYF.

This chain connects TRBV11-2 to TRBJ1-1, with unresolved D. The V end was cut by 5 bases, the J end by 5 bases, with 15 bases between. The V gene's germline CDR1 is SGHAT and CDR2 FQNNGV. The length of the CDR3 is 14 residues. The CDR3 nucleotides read TGTGCCAGCAGCGATACGCGAGGGAAAACTGAAGCTTTCTTT. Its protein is CASSDTRGKTEAFF.

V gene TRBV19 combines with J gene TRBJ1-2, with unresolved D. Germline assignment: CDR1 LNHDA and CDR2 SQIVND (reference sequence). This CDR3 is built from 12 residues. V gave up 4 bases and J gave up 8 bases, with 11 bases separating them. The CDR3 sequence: CASSNREYGYTF. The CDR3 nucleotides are TGTGCCAGTAGTAACCGGGAATACGGCTACACCTTC.

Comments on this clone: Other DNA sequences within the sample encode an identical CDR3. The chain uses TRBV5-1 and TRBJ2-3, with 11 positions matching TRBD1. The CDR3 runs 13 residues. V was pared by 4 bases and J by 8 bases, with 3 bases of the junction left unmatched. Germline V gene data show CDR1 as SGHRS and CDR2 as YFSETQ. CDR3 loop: CASSPGQGGTQYF. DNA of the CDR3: TGCGCCAGCAGCCCGGGACAGGGGGGTACGCAGTATTTT.

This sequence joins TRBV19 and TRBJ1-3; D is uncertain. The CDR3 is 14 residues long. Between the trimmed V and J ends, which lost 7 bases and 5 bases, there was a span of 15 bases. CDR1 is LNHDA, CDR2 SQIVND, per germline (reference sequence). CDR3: CASTSEVDRNTIYF. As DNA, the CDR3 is TGTGCCAGTACCTCGGAGGTTGATAGAAACACCATATATTTT.

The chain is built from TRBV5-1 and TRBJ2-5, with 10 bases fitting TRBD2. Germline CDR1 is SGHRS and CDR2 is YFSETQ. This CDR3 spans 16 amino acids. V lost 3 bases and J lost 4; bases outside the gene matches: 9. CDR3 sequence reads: CASSYTAGGPPETQYF. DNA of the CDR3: TGCGCCAGCAGCTATACAGCGGGGGGGCCTCCAGAGACCCAGTACTTC.

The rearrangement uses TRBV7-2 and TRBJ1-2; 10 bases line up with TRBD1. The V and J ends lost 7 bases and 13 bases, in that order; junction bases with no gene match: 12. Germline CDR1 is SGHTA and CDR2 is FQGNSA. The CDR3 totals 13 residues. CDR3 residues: CASTQMTGGKLTF. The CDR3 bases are TGTGCCAGCACCCAAATGACAGGGGGCAAACTCACCTTC.

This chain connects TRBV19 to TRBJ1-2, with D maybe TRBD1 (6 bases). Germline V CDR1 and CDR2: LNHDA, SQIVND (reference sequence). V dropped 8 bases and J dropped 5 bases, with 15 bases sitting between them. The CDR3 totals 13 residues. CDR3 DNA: TGTGCCAGTGGTACCACAGGGTTGTATGGCTACACCTTC. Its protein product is CASGTTGLYGYTF.

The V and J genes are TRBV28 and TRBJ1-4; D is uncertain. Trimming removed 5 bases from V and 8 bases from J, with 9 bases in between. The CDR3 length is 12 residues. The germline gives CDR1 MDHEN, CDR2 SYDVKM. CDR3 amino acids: CASSLLQEKLFF. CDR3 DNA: TGTGCCAGCAGTCTCCTACAGGAAAAACTGTTTTTT.

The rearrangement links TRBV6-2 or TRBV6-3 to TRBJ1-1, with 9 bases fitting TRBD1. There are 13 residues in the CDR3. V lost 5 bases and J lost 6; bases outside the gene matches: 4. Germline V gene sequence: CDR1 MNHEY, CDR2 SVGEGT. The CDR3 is CASSHRDRAEAFF. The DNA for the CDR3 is TGTGCCAGCAGTCACCGGGACAGGGCTGAAGCTTTCTTT.

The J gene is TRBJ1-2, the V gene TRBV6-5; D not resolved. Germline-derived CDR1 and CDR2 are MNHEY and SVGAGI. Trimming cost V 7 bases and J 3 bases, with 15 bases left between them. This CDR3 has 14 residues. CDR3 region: CASTTPGRYYGYTF. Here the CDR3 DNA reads TGTGCCAGCACCACTCCCGGGAGGTACTATGGCTACACCTTC.

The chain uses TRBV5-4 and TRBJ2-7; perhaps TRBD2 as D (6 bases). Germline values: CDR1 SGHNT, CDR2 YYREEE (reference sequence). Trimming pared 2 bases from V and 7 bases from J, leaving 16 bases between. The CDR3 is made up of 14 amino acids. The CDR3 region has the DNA TGTGCCAGCAGCTTCATGGCGGCCGGAGGGGAGCAGTACTTC. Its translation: CASSFMAAGGEQYF.

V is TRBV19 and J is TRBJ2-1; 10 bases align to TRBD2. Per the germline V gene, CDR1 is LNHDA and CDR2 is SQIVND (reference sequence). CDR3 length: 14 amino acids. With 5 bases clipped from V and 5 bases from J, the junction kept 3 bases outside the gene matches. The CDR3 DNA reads TGTGCCAGTAGTCAAGCGGGGGGGAACAATGAGCAGTTCTTC. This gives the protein CASSQAGGNNEQFF.

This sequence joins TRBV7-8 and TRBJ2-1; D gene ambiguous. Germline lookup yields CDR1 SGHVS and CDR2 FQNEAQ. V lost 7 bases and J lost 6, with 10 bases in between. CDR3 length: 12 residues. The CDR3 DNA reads TGTGCCAGCAACCTACTCGCCAATGAGCAGTTCTTC. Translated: CASNLLANEQFF. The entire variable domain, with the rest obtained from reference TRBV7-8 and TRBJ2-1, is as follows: GAGVSQSPRYKVAKRGQDVALRCDPISGHVSLFWYQQALGQGPEFLTYFQNEAQLDKSGLPSDRFFAERPEGSVSTLKIQRTQQEDSAVYLCASNLLANEQFFGPGTRLTVL.

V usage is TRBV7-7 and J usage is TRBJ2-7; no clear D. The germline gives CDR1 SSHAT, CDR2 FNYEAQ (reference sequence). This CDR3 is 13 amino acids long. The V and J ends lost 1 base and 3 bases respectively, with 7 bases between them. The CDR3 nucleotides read TGTGCCAGCAGCTTAGACGATAGCTACGAGCAGTACTTC. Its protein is CASSLDDSYEQYF.

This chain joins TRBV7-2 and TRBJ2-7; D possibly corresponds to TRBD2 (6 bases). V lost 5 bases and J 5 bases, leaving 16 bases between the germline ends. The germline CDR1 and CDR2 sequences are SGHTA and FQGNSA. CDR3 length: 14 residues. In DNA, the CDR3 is TGTGCCAGCAGCCAGATACGGGAGAGTAACGAGCAGTACTTC. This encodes CASSQIRESNEQYF.

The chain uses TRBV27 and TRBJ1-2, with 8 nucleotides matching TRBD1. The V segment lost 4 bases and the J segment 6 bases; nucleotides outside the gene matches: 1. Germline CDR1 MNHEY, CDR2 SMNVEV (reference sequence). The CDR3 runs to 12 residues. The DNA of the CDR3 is TGTGCCAGCAGTTCGGACAGGGATGGCTACACCTTC. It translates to CASSSDRDGYTF.

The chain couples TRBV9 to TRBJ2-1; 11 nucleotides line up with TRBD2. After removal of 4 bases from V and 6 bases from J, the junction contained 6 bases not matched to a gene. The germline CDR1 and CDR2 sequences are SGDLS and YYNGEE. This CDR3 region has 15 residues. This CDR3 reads CASSLSGGEFNEQFF. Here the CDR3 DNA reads TGTGCCAGCAGCCTTAGCGGGGGGGAGTTCAATGAGCAGTTCTTC.

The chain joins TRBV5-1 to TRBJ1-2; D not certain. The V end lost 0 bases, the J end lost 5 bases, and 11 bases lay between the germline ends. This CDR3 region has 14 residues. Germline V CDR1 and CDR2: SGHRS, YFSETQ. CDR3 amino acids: CASSLVGSDYGYTF. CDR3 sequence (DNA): TGCGCCAGCAGCTTGGTTGGCAGCGATTATGGCTACACCTTC.

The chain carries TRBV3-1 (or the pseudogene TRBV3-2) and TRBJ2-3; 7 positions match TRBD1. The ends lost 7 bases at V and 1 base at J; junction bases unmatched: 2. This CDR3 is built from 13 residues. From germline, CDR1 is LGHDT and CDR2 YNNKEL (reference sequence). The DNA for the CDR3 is TGTGCCAGCAACAGGGGTGGCACAGATACGCAGTATTTT. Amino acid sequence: CASNRGGTDTQYF.